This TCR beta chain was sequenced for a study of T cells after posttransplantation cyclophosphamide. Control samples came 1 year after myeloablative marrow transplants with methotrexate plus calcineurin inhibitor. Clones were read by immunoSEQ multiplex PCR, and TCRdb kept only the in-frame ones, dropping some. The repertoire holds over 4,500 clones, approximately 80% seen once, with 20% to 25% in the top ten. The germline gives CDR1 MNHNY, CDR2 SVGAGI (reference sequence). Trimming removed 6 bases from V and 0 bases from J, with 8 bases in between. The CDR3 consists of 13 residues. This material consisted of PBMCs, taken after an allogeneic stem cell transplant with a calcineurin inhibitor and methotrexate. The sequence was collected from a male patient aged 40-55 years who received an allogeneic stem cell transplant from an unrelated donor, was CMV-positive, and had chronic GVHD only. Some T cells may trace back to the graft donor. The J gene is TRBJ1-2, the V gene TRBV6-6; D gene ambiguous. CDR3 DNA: TGTGCCAGCAGCCCCCTACCTAACTATGGCTACACCTTC. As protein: CASSPLPNYGYTF.